This record looks at one T cell receptor beta chain sequence and its context. The antigen is unknown. These data belong to a study of OX40 agonist ivuxolimab in advanced cancers. Overall study context: Patients were 82.7% male with ages roughly 20 to 90, mean approximately 62.

Using immunoSEQ multiplex PCR, the repertoire was profiled, and TCRdb retains in-frame clones only, with some absent. Among 90,000 to 100,000 clones, more than 95% were seen once, and the ten largest hold about 2%. Collection of blood occurred at baseline, at cycle 4 day 1, and at cycle 7 day 1. The CDR3 has 13 residues. Trimming removed 2 bases at V and 1 base at J, with 7 bases between. Per the germline V gene, CDR1 is SGHNT and CDR2 is YYREEE (reference sequence). Study-level points and caveats: Expanded clones tended on average to be more numerous among CD8+ T cells than CD4+.

The TCR sequence derives from an adult with an advanced solid tumor such as melanoma, head and neck, liver or kidney cancer. The rearrangement uses TRBV5-4 and TRBJ2-7, with D unclear. The material sequenced was CD4+ or CD8+ T cells sorted from blood, taken in a trial of the OX40 agonist ivuxolimab. This CDR3 is CASSFFRSYEQYF. The CDR3 nucleotides read TGTGCCAGCAGCTTTTTTCGGTCCTACGAGCAGTACTTC.